The clone carrying this T cell receptor beta chain was counted between two and nine times. Its antigen is not identified. The entry originates in a study of shared clonotypes between healthy human individuals. Overall study findings and caveats: Depth was large, yet rarefaction showed that sorted-subset sequencing was incomplete.

Measured with immunoSEQ multiplex PCR; TCRdb has only the in-frame clones, and not every one. The table has a few million clones, approximately 95% seen once. Trimming took 1 base from V and 4 from J, leaving 4 bases between them. Germline V gene sequence: CDR1 SGHRS, CDR2 YFSETQ. The CDR3 is 12 amino acids. The TCR was taken from a man aged 18 to 29 in good health. Some clones in this sample may be carry-over from other donors' samples. The rearrangement joins TRBV5-1 to TRBJ2-3; D not resolved. Sequenced sample: naive CD4+ T cells from PBMCs. Subset specified: CD45RA+ positively selected. As DNA, the CDR3 is TGCGCCAGCAGCTTGACCCCAGATACGCAGTATTTT. Protein sequence: CASSLTPDTQYF.